A single sample is the source of the 4 T cell receptor beta chains below, sequenced in a study of cytomegalovirus exposure and HLA in healthy donors. The PCR was carried out with 60 Vbeta primers and 13 Jbeta primers. The data were produced by immunoSEQ multiplex PCR, yet TCRdb's version contains in-frame clones alone and is incomplete. Here the sample spans about 140,000 clones, about 61% being singletons. The sequenced sample was PBMCs. These receptors all stem from a male donor in good health and CMV-seronegative.

This clone was seen a few times. The V gene is TRBV5-1, the J gene TRBJ1-4, with D possibly TRBD1 on 5 matching bases. The V end was cut by 2 bases, the J end by 5 bases, with 10 bases between. The CDR3 has 14 residues. CDR1 is SGHRS, CDR2 YFSETQ, per germline. CDR3 DNA sequence: TGCGCCAGCAGCTTCGGACAAGACAATGAAAAACTGTTTTTT. As protein: CASSFGQDNEKLFF.

The rearrangement uses TRBV5-1 and TRBJ1-6; D possibly corresponds to TRBD1 (5 bases). Deletions cut 0 bases from V and 7 bases from J, with 14 bases between. This CDR3 has 16 amino acids. Germline CDR1 SGHRS, CDR2 YFSETQ. The CDR3 sequence is CASSLEGQGWNSPLHF. In nucleotides, the CDR3 is TGCGCCAGCAGCTTGGAGGGGCAGGGTTGGAATTCACCCCTCCACTTT. Together with reference TRBV5-1 and TRBJ1-6, the CDR3 gives the full variable domain: KAGVTQTPRYLIKTRGQQVTLSCSPISGHRSVSWYQQTPGQGLQFLFEYFSETQRNKGNFPGRFSGRQFSNSRSEMNVSTLELGDSALYLCASSLEGQGWNSPLHFGNGTRLTVT.

J is TRBJ1-5 and V is TRBV9; no definite D call. The CDR3 runs to 14 residues. Germline CDR1 SGDLS, CDR2 YYNGEE. Between the trimmed V and J ends, which lost 0 bases and 9 bases, there was a span of 13 bases. The CDR3 region is CASSVEAAVRPQHF. The CDR3 bases are TGTGCCAGCAGCGTAGAGGCGGCCGTCAGGCCCCAGCATTTT. Variable domain in full (rest from reference TRBV9 and TRBJ1-5): DSGVTQTPKHLITATGQRVTLRCSPRSGDLSVYWYQQSLDQGLQFLIQYYNGEERAKGNILERFSAQQFPDLHSELNLSSLELGDSALYFCASSVEAAVRPQHFGDGTRLSIL.

The V call is TRBV9, the J call TRBJ2-7; 11 bases line up with TRBD1. V lost 4 bases, J lost 6 bases, and 6 bases stayed unmatched. This CDR3 has 14 amino acids. CDR1 and CDR2 (germline): SGDLS, YYNGEE. CDR3 in DNA: TGTGCCAGCAGCCCCCAAGGGACAGGGGGCGAGCAGTACTTC. Translation: CASSPQGTGGEQYF.